These 24 T cell receptor beta chains share one sample of origin, sequenced in a study of T cell changes during pregnancy in multiple sclerosis. Profiled with immunoSEQ multiplex PCR; TCRdb holds only in-frame clones, not every one. The table lists fewer than 100,000 clones, about 91% of them singletons. The material sequenced was peripheral blood, taken before pregnancy. These receptors were collected from a female donor with multiple sclerosis, enrolled in a pregnancy study.

The chain links TRBV28 to TRBJ1-2; D gene ambiguous. Trimming stripped 6 bases from V and 4 bases from J, with 12 bases between. The CDR3 runs to 13 residues. Germline CDR1 MDHEN, CDR2 SYDVKM. The CDR3 DNA reads as TGTGCCAGCAGCCTGGCCCTCTCCTATGGCTACACCTTC. It encodes CASSLALSYGYTF.

The chain combines TRBV27 with TRBJ1-4; D remains ambiguous. The V end lost 3 bases, the J end lost 3 bases, and 8 bases lay between the germline ends. CDR3 length: 14 residues. CDR1 MNHEY and CDR2 SMNVEV come from the germline V gene (reference sequence). The CDR3 DNA reads TGTGCCAGCAGTTTTGGGCAGGCTAATGAAAAACTGTTTTTT. This codes for CASSFGQANEKLFF.

There are a few counts of this clone. V usage is TRBV6-1 and J usage is TRBJ1-4, with 12 bases fitting TRBD1. The CDR3 runs 15 residues. V was pared by 5 bases and J by 6 bases, with 4 bases of the junction left unmatched. Germline lookup yields CDR1 MNHNS and CDR2 SASEGT. In DNA, the CDR3 is TGTGCCAGCAGTCCCGGGACAGGGGGCTATGAAAAACTGTTTTTT. Translation gives CASSPGTGGYEKLFF.

J is TRBJ2-7 and V is TRBV28, with TRBD2 matching 7 bases. V was clipped by 8 bases and J by 3 bases; unmatched bases: 1. This CDR3 is built from 11 residues. Germline V lookup: CDR1 MDHEN, CDR2 SYDVKM. The CDR3 reads CASRDYYEQYF. The CDR3 DNA is TGTGCCAGCCGGGACTACTACGAGCAGTACTTC.

The rearrangement joins TRBV5-1 to TRBJ2-2, with TRBD1 identical over 7 bases. The CDR3 sequence is 14 residues long. Germline loops: CDR1 SGHRS, CDR2 YFSETQ. J gave up 2 bases and V 10 bases, and 8 bases lay outside the gene matches. The CDR3 region has the DNA TGCGCCTCCTCGGGACAGCCAAACACCGGGGAGCTGTTTTTT. Translation: CASSGQPNTGELFF.

This chain uses TRBV2 with TRBJ2-7, with 9 bases identical to TRBD1. This CDR3 comprises 16 residues. With V trimmed by 6 bases and J by 2 bases, 11 bases remained unmatched. CDR1 and CDR2 (germline): SNHLY, FYNNEI. CDR3 protein: CASSAIGTGQAYEQYF. The CDR3 DNA sequence: TGTGCCAGCAGCGCAATCGGGACAGGGCAAGCCTACGAGCAGTACTTC.

The genes are TRBV6-6 and TRBJ2-3; D not certain. Germline lookup yields CDR1 MNHNY and CDR2 SVGAGI (reference sequence). Trimming cost V 7 bases and J 3 bases, with 5 bases left between them. The CDR3 sequence is 11 residues long. For the CDR3, the DNA is TGTGCCAGCACGGTGACAGATACGCAGTATTTT. It translates to CASTVTDTQYF.

The V gene is TRBV5-1, the J gene TRBJ1-1, with 9 bases lining up with TRBD1. The V and J ends lost 0 bases and 1 base, in that order; junction bases with no gene match: 7. The CDR3 is 17 residues long. Germline V gene data show CDR1 as SGHRS and CDR2 as YFSETQ. CDR3 in DNA: TGCGCCAGCAGCTTGGGAACAGGGGGCGCATGGAACACTGAAGCTTTCTTT. Translated, it gives CASSLGTGGAWNTEAFF.

The CDR3 coding sequence is TGTGCCTGGAGTGTCCTCACTGAAGCTTTCTTT. This codes for CAWSVLTEAFF. The chain is built from TRBV30 and TRBJ1-1, with D unresolved. Per germline, CDR1 GTSNPN and CDR2 SVGIG (reference sequence). This CDR3 contains 11 residues. V was clipped by 0 bases and J by 4 bases, with 3 bases between them.

The genes are TRBV13 and TRBJ2-1; D might be TRBD1 (5 bases). Trimming shortened V by 5 bases and J by 5 bases, and 13 bases separated the two germline ends. Germline-derived CDR1 and CDR2 are PRHDT and FYEKMQ (reference sequence). This CDR3 has 14 amino acids. Here the CDR3 reads CASSSRYRHNEQFF. The CDR3 nucleotides read TGTGCCAGCAGCAGCCGATACAGGCACAATGAGCAGTTCTTC. Full variable domain (rest looked up from reference TRBV13 and TRBJ2-1): AAGVIQSPRHLIKEKRETATLKCYPIPRHDTVYWYQQGPGQDPQFLISFYEKMQSDKGSIPDRFSAQQFSDYHSELNMSSLELGDSALYFCASSSRYRHNEQFFGPGTRLTVL.

The V gene is TRBV5-1, the J gene TRBJ1-4; weak D call: TRBD1 (5 bases). Germline V gene sequence: CDR1 SGHRS, CDR2 YFSETQ. V was clipped by 0 bases and J by 6 bases, with 9 bases between them. The CDR3 runs 14 residues. CDR3 sequence: CASSLGGGDEKLFF. CDR3 DNA sequence: TGCGCCAGCAGCTTGGGCGGGGGGGATGAAAAACTGTTTTTT.

The chain is built from TRBV15 and TRBJ2-3; 10 bases align to TRBD2. Germline V CDR1 and CDR2: LNHNV, YYDKDF (reference sequence). Trimming removed 0 bases from V and 4 bases from J; junction bases left unmatched: 4. This CDR3 is built from 16 residues. The CDR3, as DNA: TGTGCCACCAGCAGAGATAAGCGGGGGGGCTCAGATACGCAGTATTTT. Translating it yields CATSRDKRGGSDTQYF.

The chain links TRBV21-1 to TRBJ1-5; the D call in the table, TRBD1, was not verified against the DNA. TRBV21-1 is reported as a pseudogene. CDR3 size: 15 residues. The CDR3 DNA reads as TGTGCCAGCAGCAATCGACAGGGGAGTAGACAGCCCCAGCATTTT. Translation gives CASSNRQGSRQPQHF.

The J gene is TRBJ2-7, the V gene TRBV5-1; weak D call: TRBD1 (7 bases). Germline CDR1 is SGHRS and CDR2 is YFSETQ. This CDR3 comprises 14 residues. Trimming shortened V by 4 bases and J by 2 bases, and 13 bases separated the two germline ends. CDR3 nucleotides: TGCGCCAGCAGCCTGGACAGGAGGGCCTACGAGCAGTACTTC. Translated, it gives CASSLDRRAYEQYF.

The CDR3 reads CASSVVAGQDTEAFF. In DNA form, the CDR3 reads TGTGCCAGCAGCGTAGTAGCGGGTCAGGACACTGAAGCTTTCTTT. The genes are TRBV9 and TRBJ1-1; D gene unclear. CDR1 and CDR2 (germline): SGDLS, YYNGEE. The ends were cut back, 0 bases at V and 3 bases at J, with 12 bases in the middle. This CDR3 has 15 amino acids.

The rearrangement links TRBV30 to TRBJ2-1; 16 bases fit TRBD2. The J segment lost 8 bases and the V segment lost 0 bases, leaving 4 bases of the junction unmatched. The V gene's germline CDR1 is GTSNPN and CDR2 SVGIG (reference sequence). The CDR3 consists of 16 residues. The CDR3 reads CAWSVPGTSGGDEQFF. The CDR3 DNA reads as TGTGCCTGGAGTGTACCCGGGACTAGCGGGGGGGATGAGCAGTTCTTC.

This clone was seen only once. The chain is built from TRBV10-3 and TRBJ2-7; tentative D call: TRBD1 (5 bases). Germline V gives CDR1 ENHRY, CDR2 SYGVKD. V shed 5 bases and J shed 4 bases, with 9 bases lying between them. This CDR3 is built from 12 residues. The chain's CDR3 is CAISQDIYEQYF. The CDR3 bases are TGTGCCATCAGTCAGGACATTTACGAGCAGTACTTC.

V is TRBV6-1 and J is TRBJ1-5, with D unclear. The CDR3 contains 13 residues. The germline CDR1 and CDR2 sequences are MNHNS and SASEGT. V was trimmed by 2 bases and J by 2 bases, leaving 4 bases between them. The CDR3: CASSEQGNQPQHF. DNA of the CDR3: TGTGCCAGCAGTGAACAGGGCAATCAGCCCCAGCATTTT.

The V gene is TRBV6-5, the J gene TRBJ1-6; TRBD1 agrees at 7 bases. The CDR3 loop spans 13 amino acids. CDR1 and CDR2 from the germline V gene are MNHEY and SVGAGI. The V segment lost 5 bases and the J segment 6 bases; nucleotides outside the gene matches: 1. The CDR3 loop is CASSGTANSPLHF. CDR3 DNA: TGTGCCAGCAGTGGGACAGCTAATTCACCCCTCCACTTT.

The gene calls are TRBV12-5 and TRBJ1-6; D unclear. The CDR3 loop spans 12 amino acids. Germline-derived CDR1 and CDR2 are LGHNT and FRNRAP. The germline V and J ends were trimmed by 6 bases and 7 bases, with 7 bases remaining between them. The chain's CDR3 is CASGTTNSPLHF. The CDR3 DNA reads as TGTGCTAGTGGCACCACAAATTCACCCCTCCACTTT.

This rearrangement joins TRBV2 to TRBJ2-3, with 10 bases lining up with TRBD2. CDR3 size: 14 residues. V was clipped by 8 bases and J by 7 bases; unmatched bases: 9. Germline V gene lookup returns CDR1 SNHLY and CDR2 FYNNEI. CDR3 DNA sequence: TGTGCCAGCGTCCTAGCGGGGGTCTCGAATACGCAGTATTTT. Its protein product is CASVLAGVSNTQYF.

The J gene is TRBJ2-1, the V gene TRBV5-1, with D possibly TRBD1 on 5 matching bases. The CDR3 consists of 15 residues. Per the germline V gene, CDR1 is SGHRS and CDR2 is YFSETQ. Trimming removed 4 bases at V and 4 bases at J, with 15 bases between. In nucleotides, the CDR3 is TGCGCCAGCAGCCTAAGTGGGGCAACTTACAATGAGCAGTTCTTC. As protein: CASSLSGATYNEQFF.

The rearrangement links TRBV7-2 to TRBJ1-5; D is undetermined. The germline gives CDR1 SGHTA, CDR2 FQGNSA. The CDR3 has 17 amino acids. V gave up 5 bases and J gave up 5 bases, with 22 bases separating them. The chain's CDR3 is CASSPDFRPTTDQPQHF. The DNA of the CDR3 is TGTGCCAGCAGCCCAGACTTTCGACCGACCACCGATCAGCCCCAGCATTTT. Full variable domain (rest looked up from reference TRBV7-2 and TRBJ1-5): GAGVSQSPSNKVTEKGKDVELRCDPISGHTALYWYRQSLGQGLEFLIYFQGNSAPDKSGLPSDRFSAERTGGSVSTLTIQRTQQEDSAVYLCASSPDFRPTTDQPQHFGDGTRLSIL.

The J gene is TRBJ2-3, the V gene TRBV6-1, with 8 bases lining up with TRBD2. The CDR3 is 15 amino acids. Germline V gene data show CDR1 as MNHNS and CDR2 as SASEGT. Losses at the gene ends were 2 bases for V and 4 bases for J; bases not matched to a gene: 5. CDR3 region: CASSELQRGSDTQYF. The CDR3 bases are TGTGCCAGCAGTGAACTCCAGCGGGGGTCAGATACGCAGTATTTT.